This T cell receptor (beta chain) was recorded in a study of CD4 T cells in relation to SARS-CoV-2 and coronaviruses. Study context: The HLA restriction of the shared crossreactive spike epitopes was mapped. Notes on the study in general: In about 65% of donors, memory CD4+ clonotypes crossrecognized SARS-CoV-2 and at least one common cold coronavirus spike.

Of note for this clone: Its antigen is unknown.

Germline loops: CDR1 LNHDA, CDR2 SQIVND (reference sequence). This CDR3 has 16 amino acids. J lost 0 bases, V lost 4 bases, and 6 bases had no gene match. Naive and memory CD4+ T cells came from enriched cryopreserved PBMCs. The assay was immunoSEQ multiplex PCR, and TCRdb's table has in-frame clones only and misses some. The sample consists of approximately 38,000 clones, around 89% of them appearing once. Sample: memory CD4+ T cells from PBMCs. This receptor was identified in an adult with COVID-19. The chain uses TRBV19 and TRBJ2-1, with 7 bases identical to TRBD2. This CDR3 reads CASSRSGGLSYNEQFF. DNA for the CDR3: TGTGCCAGTAGTAGGTCGGGGGGTCTCTCCTACAATGAGCAGTTCTTC.